A selection of T cell receptor beta chains follows, all from one sample in a study of beta chain features in type 1 diabetes. Measured with immunoSEQ multiplex PCR; TCRdb has only the in-frame clones, and not every one. The table has more than 110,000 clones, less than 9% seen once. The sequencing input was central memory CD4+ T cells from blood. These receptors originate from a woman aged 25 to 45 in good health. Each CDR3 is given with its conserved first and last residue. Fields, in order: V gene, clone size, J gene, D gene, CDR3 DNA, CDR3 protein. D genes are given only for firm matches. The size of a clone is reported for some rows only, either as once, few or many, or as a class for expanded clones.

TRBV6-1	.	TRBJ2-1	TRBD2	TGTGCCAGCAGACGCCTCGGGACTAGCTATGAGCAGTTCTTC	CASRRLGTSYEQFF
TRBV7-2	many	TRBJ1-1	.	TGTGCCAGCAGCTCAATCAGGGGCACTGAAGCTTTCTTT	CASSSIRGTEAFF
TRBV28	few	TRBJ2-5	.	TGTGCCAGCAGTCGCCAGCAAGAGACCCAGTACTTC	CASSRQQETQYF
TRBV7-2	few	TRBJ2-1	TRBD2	TGTGCCAGCAGCAGGACTAGTTGGGCGTATAATGAGCAGTTCTTC	CASSRTSWAYNEQFF
TRBV7-2	many	TRBJ2-3	.	TGTGCCAGCAGCTTGGTCAGGGGTGCAGATACGCAGTATTTT	CASSLVRGADTQYF
TRBV29-1	.	TRBJ2-5	.	TGCAGCGTTGAAGAGGACATAGAGACCCAGTACTTC	CSVEEDIETQYF
TRBV5-1	.	TRBJ2-6	.	TGCGCCAGCAGCTTGGACAGGGCCAACGTCCTGACTTTC	CASSLDRANVLTF
TRBV18	.	TRBJ1-1	TRBD1	TGTGCCAGCTCACCACCGTCGGGACAGCAAGCTTTCTTT	CASSPPSGQQAFF
TRBV7-2	few	TRBJ2-1	.	TGTGCCAGCAACAACCGAAACTACAATGAGCAGTTCTTC	CASNNRNYNEQFF
TRBV6-6	many	TRBJ2-5	.	TGTGCCAGCATGATCGGGGATTGGGAGACCCAGTACTTC	CASMIGDWETQYF
TRBV7-9	many	TRBJ2-7	TRBD1	TGTGCCAGCAGCTTAGCAGGGGGCGGCTCCTACGAGCAGTACTTC	CASSLAGGGSYEQYF
TRBV28	.	TRBJ2-6	.	TGTGCCAGCAGGGACAGCAGCTCTGGGGCCAACGTCCTGACTTTC	CASRDSSSGANVLTF
TRBV15	many	TRBJ2-3	.	TGTGCCACCTCACTTTCCCGAGATACCACAGATACGCAGTATTTT	CATSLSRDTTDTQYF
TRBV27	.	TRBJ1-1	TRBD1	TGTGCCAGCGCACGCACACAGGGGTCGGCTTTCTTT	CASARTQGSAFF
TRBV7-8	.	TRBJ1-5	TRBD1	TGTGCCAGCAGCGGTGGACAGGCCAATCAGCCCCAGCATTTT	CASSGGQANQPQHF
TRBV4-3	few	TRBJ2-3	.	TGCGCCAGCAGCCAGGACTTAGCGGGCACAGATACGCAGTATTTT	CASSQDLAGTDTQYF
TRBV7-2	many	TRBJ1-5	.	TGTGCCAGCAGCTTAGACGCAGGGCCCAATCAGCCCCAGCATTTT	CASSLDAGPNQPQHF
TRBV28	few	TRBJ1-1	TRBD1	TGTGCCAGCAGCCCAGGACAGGTGAACACTGAAGCTTTCTTT	CASSPGQVNTEAFF
TRBV19	.	TRBJ1-5	TRBD1	TGTGCCAGTACCAGGGGGCCGGGTCAGCCCCAGCATTTT	CASTRGPGQPQHF
TRBV2	.	TRBJ2-1	TRBD2	TGTGCCAGCAGTGAAGCGCTCGCGGGAGGGAGAGATGAGCAGTTCTTC	CASSEALAGGRDEQFF
TRBV6-6	.	TRBJ2-3	.	TGTGCCAGCAGTTACTCTCCTAGCACAGATACGCAGTATTTT	CASSYSPSTDTQYF
TRBV28	few	TRBJ2-6	TRBD1	TGTGCCAGCAGTCCGGTATACAGGGGGCTAGCTGGGGCCAACGTCCTGACTTTC	CASSPVYRGLAGANVLTF
TRBV5-1	few	TRBJ2-2	TRBD1	TGCGCCAGCAGGACGGGACAGGGATACACCGGGGAGCTGTTTTTT	CASRTGQGYTGELFF
TRBV4-3	.	TRBJ2-1	TRBD2	TGCGCCAGCAGCCGGAGAGCGGGAGGCTCCTACAATGAGCAGTTCTTC	CASSRRAGGSYNEQFF
TRBV7-9	few	TRBJ2-2	TRBD1	TGTGCCGCGGGACAGGGACACACCGGGGAGCTGTTTTTT	CAAGQGHTGELFF
TRBV19	.	TRBJ2-7	TRBD1	TGTGCCAGTAGTATAGCCACAGGGGCCGGAGCCTACGAGCAGTACTTC	CASSIATGAGAYEQYF
TRBV9	.	TRBJ2-1	.	TGTGCCAGCAGCGGGCTGTCTCTCAAGCAGTTCTTC	CASSGLSLKQFF
TRBV7-9	many	TRBJ1-2	.	TGTGCCAGCAGCTTAGTCCCAGGCCCTCCCTATGGCTACACCTTC	CASSLVPGPPYGYTF
TRBV13	few	TRBJ2-3	.	TGTGCCAGCAGCGATAAGGGGGTTTCGGCAGATACGCAGTATTTT	CASSDKGVSADTQYF
TRBV6-6	few	TRBJ2-7	.	TGTGCCAGCAGCCCTGGAGCCTACGAGCAGTACTTC	CASSPGAYEQYF
TRBV2	.	TRBJ2-6	.	TGTGCCAGCTTGAGGTCTGGGGCCAACGTCCTGACTTTC	CASLRSGANVLTF
TRBV5-1	.	TRBJ2-5	TRBD1	TGCGCCAGCAGCTTTTCCGGGACAGGTGGGGAGACCCAGTACTTC	CASSFSGTGGETQYF
TRBV4-3	.	TRBJ2-3	TRBD2	TGCGCCAGCAGCCAAGATTTGCCCCGCGGCGGGGGACGAGATACGCAGTATTTT	CASSQDLPRGGGRDTQYF
TRBV5-1	few	TRBJ1-2	TRBD1	TGCGCCAGCAGCTCGCGGACAGGATCCTATGGCTACACCTTC	CASSSRTGSYGYTF
TRBV28	.	TRBJ2-7	.	TGTGCCAGCATAGCTTACAGGGACGACGAGCAGTACTTC	CASIAYRDDEQYF
TRBV2	.	TRBJ1-5	.	TGTGCCAGCAGAGAGACACTGAATAGCAATCAGCCCCAGCATTTT	CASRETLNSNQPQHF
TRBV28	many	TRBJ2-1	TRBD1	TGTGCCAGCAGTTCCTCCGGGACAGGGCTCTACAATGAGCAGTTCTTC	CASSSSGTGLYNEQFF
TRBV28	.	TRBJ2-7	TRBD1	TGTGCCAGCAGCTCCGGGACAGGGCATTTAGAGCAGTACTTC	CASSSGTGHLEQYF
TRBV7-6	.	TRBJ2-7	TRBD2	TGTGCCAGCAGCTTAGTGACACGGGAGGGCTTTGACGAGCAGTACTTC	CASSLVTREGFDEQYF
TRBV15	.	TRBJ2-2	TRBD2	TGTGCCACCAGCAGAGTTTCCGGGAGGGCCGGCACCGGGGAGCTGTTTTTT	CATSRVSGRAGTGELFF
TRBV21-1	.	TRBJ1-4	.	TGTGCCAGCAGCAATACTCATCATCTTAATGAAAAACTGTTTTTT	CASSNTHHLNEKLFF
TRBV19	.	TRBJ1-5	.	TGTGCCAGCTCCGGACAGAGGAATCAGCCCCAGCATTTT	CASSGQRNQPQHF
TRBV2	few	TRBJ2-7	.	TGTGCCAGCATAGACGGCGGCCACAACTACGAGCAGTACTTC	CASIDGGHNYEQYF
TRBV11-2	few	TRBJ2-7	.	TGTGCCAGCAGCTCGGGGTCAGGCTCCTACGAGCAGTACTTC	CASSSGSGSYEQYF
TRBV6-6	few	TRBJ2-3	TRBD1	TGTGCCAGCAGTTTACGCCAGGGGGCAGATACGCAGTATTTT	CASSLRQGADTQYF
TRBV9	few	TRBJ1-4	.	TGTGCCAGCAGCGTAGGAGGGTCGGCCGCAACTAATGAAAAACTGTTTTTT	CASSVGGSAATNEKLFF
TRBV9	.	TRBJ2-7	TRBD1	TGTGCCAGCAGCGCCAGAGGACAGGGGTGGTACGAGCAGTACTTC	CASSARGQGWYEQYF
TRBV2	.	TRBJ2-1	TRBD2	TGTGCCAGCAGTCTTAGCGGGAGGGCCGAGAATGAGCAGTTCTTC	CASSLSGRAENEQFF
TRBV5-1	few	TRBJ2-3	TRBD2	TGCGCCAGCAGCCTTAGACTAGCGGAGCCAGATACGCAGTATTTT	CASSLRLAEPDTQYF
TRBV10-3	many	TRBJ2-1	TRBD2	TGTGCCATCAGTGGGAGGACTAGCGGGAGGGCCTCTCTTTCCTACAATGAGCAGTTCTTC	CAISGRTSGRASLSYNEQFF
TRBV5-1	few	TRBJ2-7	TRBD2	TGCGCCAGCAGCTTTACTAGCGGGACTAACGAGCAGTACTTC	CASSFTSGTNEQYF
TRBV6-6	.	TRBJ2-7	TRBD2	TGTGCCAGCAGAGGGACTAGCGCTACCTCCTACGAGCAGTACTTC	CASRGTSATSYEQYF
TRBV9	few	TRBJ2-7	TRBD2	TGTGCCAGCAGCGTAGCCGGGACTAGCAGAGTCTACGAGCAGTACTTC	CASSVAGTSRVYEQYF
TRBV4-3	few	TRBJ2-3	TRBD2	TGCGCCAGTCGGGGACTAGCGGGGAACACAGATACGCAGTATTTT	CASRGLAGNTDTQYF
TRBV9	.	TRBJ2-7	TRBD2	TGTGCCAGCAGCGTAGCTCACAGCGGGAGTTACGAGCAGTACTTC	CASSVAHSGSYEQYF